This TCR beta chain was captured in a study of T cell responses to AZD1222 COVID-19 vaccine. Using immunoSEQ multiplex PCR, the repertoire was profiled, and TCRdb retains in-frame clones only, with some absent. Of 150,000 or so clones detected, almost 95% appear once; the ten largest clones hold about 2.5%. This specimen was peripheral blood, taken on day 0 of AZD1222 vaccination. The receptor was isolated from an adult in good health.

The CDR3 sequence is CASTPGQGSGYTF. The CDR3 region has the DNA TGTGCCAGCACCCCTGGACAGGGGAGCGGCTACACCTTC. J is TRBJ1-2 and V is TRBV5-6, with 9 bases that match TRBD1. This CDR3 comprises 13 residues. V lost 6 bases to trimming and J lost 8 bases; unmatched junction nucleotides: 8. Germline CDR1 and CDR2: SGHDT and YYEEEE.